The 21 T cell receptor beta chains listed next were all sequenced from one sample in a study of cytomegalovirus exposure and HLA in healthy donors. PCR used 60 Vbeta primers and 13 Jbeta primers. Clones were read by immunoSEQ multiplex PCR, and TCRdb kept only the in-frame ones, dropping some. The table includes about 180,000 clones, roughly three quarters detected once. The specimen was PBMCs. The source is a male donor in good health and CMV-seronegative.

V is TRBV6-5 and J is TRBJ1-5; TRBD1 agrees at 8 bases. V gave up 6 bases and J gave up 2 bases; unmatched junction bases: 0. There are 13 residues in the CDR3. CDR1 MNHEY and CDR2 SVGAGI come from the germline V gene. This CDR3 is CASRDRGNQPQHF. CDR3 coding DNA: TGTGCCAGCAGGGACAGGGGCAATCAGCCCCAGCATTTT.

V gene TRBV6-6 combines with J gene TRBJ2-4; maybe TRBD1 (6 bases). V lost 2 bases and J lost 6, with 11 bases in between. The germline V gene has CDR1 MNHNY and CDR2 SVGAGI (reference sequence). This CDR3 has 14 residues. The CDR3 DNA sequence: TGTGCCAGCAGTTACATGATAGGGGGAAACATTCAGTACTTC. Protein product: CASSYMIGGNIQYF.

This clone was counted only a few times. The CDR3 nucleotides read TGTGCCTGGACAGGGTACAATGAGCAGTTCTTC. Translated: CAWTGYNEQFF. V usage is TRBV30 and J usage is TRBJ2-1; D possibly corresponds to TRBD1 (5 bases). Germline values: CDR1 GTSNPN, CDR2 SVGIG (reference sequence). Trimming took off 4 bases at V and 4 bases at J, with 5 bases between the two ends. The CDR3 loop spans 11 amino acids.

CDR3 region: CASSPITRVVVLQYF. As DNA, the CDR3 is TGTGCCAGCAGTCCGATTACTAGAGTCGTGGTACTTCAGTACTTC. The chain recombines TRBV6-1 with TRBJ2-4; maybe TRBD2 (5 bases). V lost 5 bases and J lost 11, with 22 bases in between. The CDR3 is made up of 15 amino acids. CDR1 is MNHNS and CDR2 is SASEGT in the germline V gene.

This clone was seen only once. The chain uses TRBV5-1 and TRBJ1-2, with no clear D. Germline lookup yields CDR1 SGHRS and CDR2 YFSETQ. Trimming shortened V by 0 bases and J by 4 bases, and 4 bases separated the two germline ends. The CDR3 loop spans 12 amino acids. The CDR3 loop reads CASSLGGYGYTF. The DNA of the CDR3 is TGCGCCAGCAGCTTGGGCGGCTATGGCTACACCTTC.

The rearrangement joins TRBV5-4 to TRBJ2-5; weak D call: TRBD1 (7 bases). This CDR3 spans 16 amino acids. The V and J ends lost 0 bases and 5 bases respectively, with 17 bases between them. Per germline, CDR1 SGHNT and CDR2 YYREEE (reference sequence). CDR3 coding DNA: TGTGCCAGCAGCTTGGTTAATCGGAGGGACAGCGAGACCCAGTACTTC. Its translation: CASSLVNRRDSETQYF.

J is TRBJ1-6 and V is TRBV7-2; TRBD1 aligns across 11 bases. This CDR3 contains 15 residues. With 7 bases clipped from V and 9 bases from J, the junction kept 8 bases outside the gene matches. Germline lookup yields CDR1 SGHTA and CDR2 FQGNSA. The CDR3 protein is CASTLSGTGGSPLHF. The CDR3 DNA follows: TGTGCCAGCACTCTAAGCGGGACAGGGGGTTCACCCCTCCACTTT.

V usage is TRBV30 and J usage is TRBJ1-2, with 9 bases that match TRBD1. V lost 0 bases to trimming and J lost 4 bases; unmatched junction nucleotides: 9. CDR3 length: 16 residues. The V gene's germline CDR1 is GTSNPN and CDR2 SVGIG (reference sequence). The DNA of the CDR3 is TGTGCCTGGAGTGTCATTCCCACAGGGGGCGGCTATGGCTACACCTTC. Residues: CAWSVIPTGGGYGYTF.

The gene calls are TRBV7-9 and TRBJ2-2; D is possibly TRBD1 (6 bases). Germline assignment: CDR1 SEHNR and CDR2 FQNEAQ (reference sequence). V was trimmed by 0 bases and J by 7 bases, leaving 18 bases between them. The CDR3 is 17 amino acids. This CDR3 is CASSLAITGKKFGELFF. The DNA of the CDR3 is TGTGCCAGCAGCTTAGCGATCACAGGGAAGAAATTCGGGGAGCTGTTTTTT.

This clone was detected once. The chain recombines TRBV27 with TRBJ2-7; perhaps TRBD2 as D (5 bases). The CDR3 contains 14 residues. Germline V lookup: CDR1 MNHEY, CDR2 SMNVEV (reference sequence). The V end lost 3 bases, the J end lost 0 bases, and 9 bases lay between the germline ends. Here the CDR3 DNA reads TGTGCCAGCAGTTTCTTCGGGGTCTCCTACGAGCAGTACTTC. Residues: CASSFFGVSYEQYF.

This chain links TRBV10-3 with TRBJ1-2; 7 bases map to TRBD1. This CDR3 comprises 15 residues. V gave up 3 bases and J gave up 7 bases; unmatched junction bases: 11. Germline CDR1 reads ENHRY; CDR2 reads SYGVKD. The CDR3 loop is CAISESNRGSLGYTF. The CDR3 DNA follows: TGTGCCATCAGTGAATCGAACAGGGGAAGTCTTGGCTACACCTTC.

This sequence joins TRBV28 and TRBJ1-2, with D hard to call. The CDR3 is made up of 15 amino acids. The V end lost 2 bases, the J end lost 2 bases, and 12 bases lay between the germline ends. Germline V gene lookup returns CDR1 MDHEN and CDR2 SYDVKM. The CDR3 is CASSLVSGLNYGYTF. Written as DNA, the CDR3 is TGTGCCAGCAGTTTAGTATCTGGCCTGAACTATGGCTACACCTTC.

This clone was seen a single time. The V call is TRBV19, the J call TRBJ2-7; D is perhaps TRBD2 (6 bases). Trimming pared 0 bases from V and 2 bases from J, leaving 14 bases between. Germline V gives CDR1 LNHDA, CDR2 SQIVND (reference sequence). CDR3 size: 16 residues. CDR3 DNA: TGTGCCAGTAGTATAGATCGGGCGGGACGGGCCTACGAGCAGTACTTC. Translated, it gives CASSIDRAGRAYEQYF.

CDR3: CASSPGTSGAANEQFF. The DNA for the CDR3 is TGTGCCAGCAGCCCTGGGACTAGCGGGGCCGCCAATGAGCAGTTCTTC. The genes are TRBV7-2 and TRBJ2-1; 13 nucleotides line up with TRBD2. The V and J ends lost 5 bases and 6 bases, in that order; junction bases with no gene match: 7. Germline loops: CDR1 SGHTA, CDR2 FQGNSA. This CDR3 has 16 residues.

This chain uses TRBV30 with TRBJ1-5; D is uncertain. CDR1 GTSNPN and CDR2 SVGIG come from the germline V gene (reference sequence). This CDR3 spans 17 amino acids. V shed 0 bases and J shed 7 bases, with 22 bases lying between them. CDR3 sequence (DNA): TGTGCCTGGAGTGTAGGTCTGTCACCAACCCTAGGACAGCCCCAGCATTTT. Amino acid sequence: CAWSVGLSPTLGQPQHF.

This chain joins TRBV18 and TRBJ2-1; weak D call: TRBD2 (5 bases). V was pared by 2 bases and J by 9 bases, with 14 bases between. The germline CDR1 and CDR2 sequences are KGHSH and LQKENI. The CDR3 has 14 residues. CDR3 sequence reads: CASSPGISGSEQFF. CDR3 DNA sequence: TGTGCCAGCTCACCAGGGATCAGCGGCAGTGAGCAGTTCTTC. Full variable domain (missing parts from reference TRBV18 and TRBJ2-1): NAGVMQNPRHLVRRRGQEARLRCSPMKGHSHVYWYRQLPEEGLKFMVYLQKENIIDESGMPKERFSAEFPKEGPSILRIQQVVRGDSAAYFCASSPGISGSEQFFGPGTRLTVL.

This chain joins TRBV28 and TRBJ2-3, with D perhaps matching TRBD2 (5 bases). V lost 2 bases and J lost 0, with 9 bases in between. The CDR3 is 15 amino acids. In germline, CDR1 is MDHEN, CDR2 SYDVKM. CDR3 DNA sequence: TGTGCCAGCAGTTTAGGTACTAGAAGCACAGATACGCAGTATTTT. It is translated as CASSLGTRSTDTQYF.

The chain recombines TRBV30 with TRBJ1-1, with 9 bases that match TRBD1. From germline, CDR1 is GTSNPN and CDR2 SVGIG (reference sequence). V lost 5 bases to trimming and J lost 3 bases; unmatched junction nucleotides: 1. The CDR3 runs to 12 residues. CDR3 bases: TGTGCCTGGGGACAGGGGCACACTGAAGCTTTCTTT. Translating it yields CAWGQGHTEAFF.

The gene calls are TRBV28 and TRBJ2-7; tentatively, D is TRBD1 (5 bases). The CDR3 is 13 amino acids. CDR1 is MDHEN, CDR2 SYDVKM, per germline. Trimming cost V 3 bases and J 3 bases, with 9 bases left between them. The CDR3 region has the DNA TGTGCCAGCAGTTTTCAGGGAATCTACGAGCAGTACTTC. This gives the protein CASSFQGIYEQYF.

The rearrangement joins TRBV14 to TRBJ2-1; 8 bases fit TRBD2. The V and J ends lost 2 bases and 9 bases, in that order; junction bases with no gene match: 6. Germline V lookup: CDR1 SGHDN, CDR2 FVKESK. This CDR3 region has 14 residues. In nucleotides, the CDR3 is TGTGCCAGCAGCCAAAGCGGGAGCGGGGTTGAGCAGTTCTTC. Its protein product is CASSQSGSGVEQFF.

V gene TRBV7-9 combines with J gene TRBJ2-1, with D possibly TRBD2 on 5 matching bases. Germline V lookup: CDR1 SEHNR, CDR2 FQNEAQ (reference sequence). Trimming removed 4 bases at V and 2 bases at J, with 12 bases between. This CDR3 region has 15 residues. This chain's CDR3 is CASSSSDSAYNEQFF. In nucleotides, the CDR3 is TGTGCCAGCAGCTCTTCCGATAGCGCCTACAATGAGCAGTTCTTC.